A single sample is the source of the 11 T cell receptor beta chains below, sequenced in a study of vaccination and CD4 T cells after COVID-19 (dated by TCRdb to about 2022). The protocol used for the library was PCR. The sequencing machine was an Illumina iSeq 100. DNA from cultured CD4+ T cells was subjected to TCR sequencing with the Oncomine TCR Beta short-read assay at the Johns Hopkins FTIC core. TCRdb passed the public sequencing reads through fastp at Q25 and MiXCR, retaining productive beta sequences. Entries are consolidated by CDR3 protein sequence, retaining the most common genes and DNA. The sample data list 8,500 to 11,000 distinct CDR3 sequences, and 60% to 75% of these were observed just once. The top ten hold 25% to 30% of the sample. Explained via the paper, the treatment or condition label denotes: roughly nine-day PBMC culture with coronavirus spike peptide pools or control peptides (ViraFEST assay).

What these receptors recognize is not known. The sequencing input was CD4+ T cells from blood, cultured in vitro. These receptors all stem from a human donor who had recovered from COVID-19.

The gene calls are TRBV7-3 and TRBJ1-1; no reliable D call. The CDR3 runs to 13 residues. Germline CDR1 is SGHTA and CDR2 is FQGTGA. Trimming removed 0 bases from V and 1 base from J, with 3 bases in between. The CDR3 spells CASSLTGNTEAFF. As DNA, the CDR3 is TGTGCCAGCAGCTTAACAGGGAACACTGAAGCTTTCTTT.

The chain uses TRBV7-9 and TRBJ2-3; 7 bases are a match to TRBD2. The V and J ends lost 3 bases and 1 base, in that order; junction bases with no gene match: 4. Germline loops: CDR1 SEHNR, CDR2 FQNEAQ (reference sequence). The CDR3 totals 15 residues. CDR3 loop: CASSFQAGGTDTQYF. The DNA of the CDR3 is TGTGCCAGCAGCTTTCAGGCGGGAGGCACAGATACGCAGTATTTT.

This clonotype has just one count. The rearrangement uses TRBV6-1 and TRBJ2-7; D may match TRBD1 or TRBD2 (5 bases each). Germline CDR1 MNHNS, CDR2 SASEGT. The germline V and J ends were trimmed by 7 bases and 0 bases, with 22 bases remaining between them. This CDR3 contains 17 residues. This CDR3 is CASIALGEKSGSYEQYF. CDR3 in DNA: TGTGCCAGCATTGCACTAGGGGAGAAATCAGGCTCCTACGAGCAGTACTTC.

Here the CDR3 DNA reads TGCAGTGCTAGAGACGTAGGACGGCAGAACACTGAAGCTTTCTTT. Its translation: CSARDVGRQNTEAFF. The genes are TRBV20-1 and TRBJ1-1; D unclear. The CDR3 consists of 15 residues. Trimming took off 0 bases at V and 1 base at J, with 12 bases between the two ends. Per germline, CDR1 DFQATT and CDR2 SNEGSKA (reference sequence).

The rearrangement joins TRBV12-3 or TRBV12-4 to TRBJ2-7; a weak D match, TRBD1 (6 bases). The V gene lost 7 bases and the J gene lost 7 bases, with 17 bases spanning the gap. This CDR3 has 13 residues. The CDR3 sequence: CASTPTGSGEQYF. The CDR3 DNA sequence: TGTGCCAGCACCCCTACAGGGTCCGGGGAGCAGTACTTC.

V gene TRBV27 combines with J gene TRBJ2-2; 8 nucleotides line up with TRBD2. J was trimmed by 4 bases and V by 8 bases; bases with no gene match: 15. CDR3 length: 17 residues. The germline gives CDR1 MNHEY, CDR2 SMNVEV (reference sequence). For the CDR3, the DNA is TGTGCCAGCCGAACCTCACGGCGGGGGGAATTCACCGGGGAGCTGTTTTTT. Its protein is CASRTSRRGEFTGELFF.

The chain is built from TRBV20-1 and TRBJ1-2; D perhaps matches TRBD1 (6 bases). Germline V lookup: CDR1 DFQATT, CDR2 SNEGSKA (reference sequence). The CDR3 loop spans 11 amino acids. Trimming pared 4 bases from V and 4 bases from J, leaving 7 bases between. In nucleotides, the CDR3 is TGCAGTGCTACAGGGGCCTATGGCTACACCTTC. This codes for CSATGAYGYTF.

V is TRBV6-1 and J is TRBJ1-6; D possibly corresponds to TRBD1 (5 bases). Trimming shortened V by 6 bases and J by 3 bases, and 18 bases separated the two germline ends. The CDR3 totals 17 residues. Germline CDR1 MNHNS, CDR2 SASEGT. For the CDR3, the DNA is TGTGCCAGCAGCGTGCTGGGTGGGGCTCTCTATAATTCACCCCTCCACTTT. The encoded protein is CASSVLGGALYNSPLHF.

The CDR3 protein is CSVSGSSYEQYF. Here the CDR3 DNA reads TGCAGTGTGAGCGGGAGTAGTTACGAGCAGTACTTC. The rearrangement links TRBV20-1 to TRBJ2-7, with TRBD2 identical over 8 bases. Trimming cost V 7 bases and J 4 bases; bases outside gene matches: 6. The CDR3 has 12 residues. Germline-derived CDR1 and CDR2 are DFQATT and SNEGSKA (reference sequence).

The chain employs TRBV24-1 and TRBJ2-1; 7 bases fit TRBD2. V gave up 2 bases and J gave up 5 bases; unmatched junction bases: 5. Germline CDR1 is KGHDR and CDR2 is SFDVKD. The CDR3 extends over 15 amino acids. CDR3 coding DNA: TGTGCCACCAGTGATTCGACTAGCAGAAACAATGAGCAGTTCTTC. As protein: CATSDSTSRNNEQFF.

The chain has TRBV6-1 and TRBJ2-6; 8 bases agree with TRBD2. V was pared by 4 bases and J by 3 bases, with 11 bases of the junction left unmatched. This CDR3 has 18 amino acids. The germline CDR1 and CDR2 sequences are MNHNS and SASEGT. The CDR3 loop is CASSGQRGGLRGANVLTF. As DNA, the CDR3 is TGTGCCAGCAGTGGCCAACGGGGGGGGCTACGTGGGGCCAACGTCCTGACTTTC.